This is a list of T cell receptor beta chains from one sample in a study of identical twins. TCRdb itself ran the 5' RACE reads through MiXCR, one entry per CDR3 protein. This table has a few hundred thousand distinct CDR3 sequences, around 15% appearing once. The data also belong to a second study, concerning yellow fever vaccine responses in identical twins.

The sample consisted of CD4+ T cells sorted from blood. The receptor source for this set is a young woman in good health. Each CDR3 is given with its conserved first and last residue. A D gene is named only where the DNA matches it firmly.

TRBJ1-2,.,TRBV28,CASSFQSNPYGYTF
TRBJ2-1,TRBD2,TRBV12-3/TRBV12-4,CASSLVSRGLAGGSYNEQFF
TRBJ2-2,.,TRBV24-1,CATRPQDGNTGELFF
TRBJ2-3,TRBD2,TRBV3-1,CASSQVGGTSGGATDTQYF
TRBJ2-2,.,TRBV28,CAILGQSTGELFF
TRBJ2-5,.,TRBV12-3/TRBV12-4,CASSFGLGLGTQYF
TRBJ2-4,.,TRBV7-8,CASSLGGTKNIQYF
TRBJ2-3,TRBD1,TRBV11-1,CASSMPGQTMVDYSTDTQYF
TRBJ2-1,.,TRBV10-3,CAITPATYNEQFF
TRBJ1-2,.,TRBV7-2,CASSQFTDDYGYTF
TRBJ2-2,.,TRBV10-3,CAIRGNQNTGELFF
TRBJ2-5,.,TRBV29-1,CSVRQERETQYF
TRBJ2-1,TRBD2,TRBV4-1,CASSQLAGGPDEQFF
TRBJ1-1,TRBD1,TRBV7-9,CASSLGQGARGTEAFF
TRBJ1-1,.,TRBV27,CASSLRQNRNTEAFF
TRBJ2-1,TRBD2,TRBV4-2,CASSQGRGGPNEQFF
TRBJ2-3,.,TRBV20-1,CSARLSDTQYF
TRBJ2-7,.,TRBV5-6,CASSLRTGTYEQYF
TRBJ2-1,TRBD2,TRBV29-1,CSVERLAGVGEQFF
TRBJ2-3,.,TRBV20-1,CSARDSSVPIATQYF
TRBJ2-3,TRBD2,TRBV27,CASSTLGEGTDTQYF
TRBJ1-5,TRBD1,TRBV24-1,CATSEGQGYQPQHF
TRBJ2-2,.,TRBV15,CATSPGLDNTGELFF
TRBJ2-3,TRBD2,TRBV7-9,CASSLLTGRESTDTQYF
TRBJ2-1,.,TRBV7-2,CASSSFRSNRGYNEQFF
TRBJ2-1,TRBD2,TRBV7-2,CASSPASGSFVNEQFF
TRBJ2-1,.,TRBV5-1,CASSLGETHNEQFF
TRBJ2-7,TRBD2,TRBV7-6,CASSSYPGTSVREYEQYF
TRBJ2-1,.,TRBV4-1,CASSLDSSYNEQFF
TRBJ2-1,.,TRBV7-9,CASSPTPRSVTYNEQFF
TRBJ2-1,.,TRBV19,CASSESTGTGNEQFF
TRBJ2-5,TRBD2,TRBV10-3,CAISEGGVLVETQYF
TRBJ2-1,.,TRBV9,CASSATDQYNEQFF
TRBJ2-5,.,TRBV12-3/TRBV12-4,CASSRPPLGTQYF
TRBJ2-7,.,TRBV7-2,CASSLQAQRYSYEQYF
TRBJ2-5,.,TRBV12-3/TRBV12-4,CASSFVAVRETQYF
TRBJ2-3,TRBD2,TRBV12-3/TRBV12-4,CAIALAGGTDTQYF
TRBJ2-1,.,TRBV27,CASSLGSPWISYNEQFF
TRBJ2-7,.,TRBV20-1,CSASPFPSGEQYF
TRBJ2-4,.,TRBV28,CATEALAKNIQYF
TRBJ2-6,.,TRBV15,CATGRDSGANVLTF
TRBJ2-1,.,TRBV15,CATSRDLEKALFF
TRBJ2-1,.,TRBV7-8,CASTQVRAGHEWFF
TRBJ2-3,.,TRBV14,CASSQVPRGHTDTQYF
TRBJ2-2,.,TRBV5-1,CASSDGTWINTGELFF
TRBJ1-1,.,TRBV6-6,CASSLQGSEAFF
TRBJ2-7,.,TRBV5-6,CASSWDQANSYEQYF